A single sample gave rise to the 15 T cell receptor beta chains below, sequenced in a study of control samples from healthy donors and cancer patients. Clones were read by immunoSEQ multiplex PCR, and TCRdb kept only the in-frame ones, dropping some. The sample shows approximately 150,000 clones, around 90% of them seen only once. The sequenced sample consisted of blood. The receptors originated from a woman in her thirties or forties in good health.

The CDR3 sequence: CASSQDGHGGYEKLFF. The CDR3 nucleotides are TGTGCCAGCAGCCAAGATGGTCACGGCGGGTACGAAAAACTGTTTTTT. The chain carries TRBV14 and TRBJ1-4; no firm D call. V gave up 0 bases and J gave up 8 bases, with 16 bases separating them. This CDR3 has 16 amino acids. Germline lookup yields CDR1 SGHDN and CDR2 FVKESK. Filled out from reference TRBV14 and TRBJ1-4, the complete variable domain reads EAGVTQFPSHSVIEKGQTVTLRCDPISGHDNLYWYRRVMGKEIKFLLHFVKESKQDESGMPNNRFLAERTGGTYSTLKVQPAELEDSGVYFCASSQDGHGGYEKLFFGSGTQLSVL.

The chain's CDR3 is CARTRGRVYGYTF. DNA for the CDR3: TGCGCCCGAACCCGAGGAAGGGTCTATGGCTACACCTTC. The chain combines TRBV23-1 with TRBJ1-2, with no clear D. TRBV23-1 is designated an ORF whose function remains uncertain. Deletions cut 11 bases from V and 4 bases from J, with 17 bases between. There are 13 residues in the CDR3.

The gene calls are TRBV7-9 and TRBJ2-7; either TRBD1 or TRBD2 may fit D (5 bases each). The CDR3 is 13 residues long. V lost 1 base and J 5 bases, leaving 9 bases between the germline ends. The germline V gene encodes CDR1 SEHNR and CDR2 FQNEAQ (reference sequence). The CDR3 reads CASSLGGSDEQYF. The CDR3 region has the DNA TGTGCCAGCAGCTTAGGGGGGTCCGACGAGCAGTACTTC.

The V call is TRBV15, the J call TRBJ2-7; 13 bases align to TRBD2. The CDR3 extends over 15 amino acids. V dropped 5 bases and J dropped 4; count of bases not matched to a gene: 5. Germline values: CDR1 LNHNV, CDR2 YYDKDF (reference sequence). The chain's CDR3 is CATSASTSGGYEQYF. The CDR3 DNA follows: TGTGCCACCAGCGCGTCGACTAGCGGGGGGTACGAGCAGTACTTC.

This chain joins TRBV12-3 or TRBV12-4 and TRBJ2-2, with D possibly being TRBD1 (6 bases). Trimming removed 3 bases from V and 9 bases from J, with 11 bases in between. The CDR3 covers 13 residues. CDR3 in amino acids: CASSFQGTRELFF. In DNA, the CDR3 is TGTGCCAGCAGTTTCCAGGGGACCAGGGAGCTGTTTTTT.

The chain is built from TRBV5-4 and TRBJ1-6; D perhaps matches TRBD1 (6 bases). Trimming pared 0 bases from V and 10 bases from J, leaving 11 bases between. The germline V gene encodes CDR1 SGHNT and CDR2 YYREEE (reference sequence). This CDR3 is built from 14 residues. The CDR3 region is CASSLEGGGSPLHF. DNA of the CDR3: TGTGCCAGCAGCTTGGAGGGGGGCGGATCACCCCTCCACTTT.

This clone was counted between two and nine times. This chain joins TRBV6-1 and TRBJ1-2, with 7 bases that match TRBD1. Losses at the gene ends were 4 bases for V and 8 bases for J; bases not matched to a gene: 16. CDR3 length equals 16 residues. CDR1 and CDR2 from the germline V gene are MNHNS and SASEGT. The CDR3 sequence: CASSGRGQDLGKGYTF. The CDR3 bases are TGTGCCAGCAGTGGTAGAGGACAGGACCTCGGTAAGGGCTACACCTTC.

The chain recombines TRBV7-8 with TRBJ2-2; no clear D gene. CDR3 length equals 15 residues. CDR1 SGHVS and CDR2 FQNEAQ come from the germline V gene. Trimming left V 1 base short and J 0 bases short, with 6 bases between. The DNA for the CDR3 is TGTGCCAGCAGCTTAGTGGCAGCGAACACCGGGGAGCTGTTTTTT. Its translation is CASSLVAANTGELFF.

This clone was picked up many times. The sample holds other DNA sequences that translate to the same CDR3. This rearrangement joins TRBV7-2 to TRBJ1-5; D uncertain. The CDR3 loop spans 13 amino acids. Trimming removed 1 base at V and 4 bases at J, with 5 bases between. The germline CDR1 and CDR2 sequences are SGHTA and FQGNSA. The CDR3 reads CASSLVKNQPQHF. CDR3 in DNA: TGTGCCAGCAGCTTAGTCAAGAATCAGCCCCAGCATTTT.

The count of this clone is one. The CDR3 reads CASSPFASTGAENTIYF. For the CDR3, the DNA is TGTGCCAGCTCACCCTTCGCATCCACAGGGGCGGAAAACACCATATATTTT. The rearrangement joins TRBV18 to TRBJ1-3; 7 positions match TRBD1. CDR1 and CDR2 (germline): KGHSH, LQKENI. V trimming: 3 bases; J trimming: 6 bases; junction bases outside the gene matches: 14. This CDR3 comprises 17 residues.

This chain joins TRBV3-1 (or the pseudogene TRBV3-2) and TRBJ2-2, with D perhaps matching TRBD2 (5 bases). Trimming took 2 bases from V and 12 from J, leaving 16 bases between them. CDR1 is LGHDT, CDR2 YNNKEL, per germline (reference sequence). The CDR3 sequence is 14 residues long. CDR3 sequence: CASSQPSTRLQLFF. As DNA, the CDR3 is TGTGCCAGCAGCCAACCCTCAACTAGGCTACAGCTGTTTTTT.

The chain couples TRBV5-6 to TRBJ2-3; 7 bases match TRBD2. CDR1 SGHDT and CDR2 YYEEEE come from the germline V gene. The CDR3 spans 16 residues. The V and J ends lost 0 bases and 4 bases, in that order; junction bases with no gene match: 8. In nucleotides, the CDR3 is TGTGCCAGCAGCTTGGCCGAGCGGGGCGTCGCAGATACGCAGTATTTT. Protein product: CASSLAERGVADTQYF. Full variable domain (outside the CDR3, taken from reference TRBV5-6 and TRBJ2-3): DAGVTQSPTHLIKTRGQQVTLRCSPKSGHDTVSWYQQALGQGPQFIFQYYEEEERQRGNFPDRFSGHQFPNYSSELNVNALLLGDSALYLCASSLAERGVADTQYFGPGTRLTVL.

The chain employs TRBV7-9 and TRBJ1-1; D call uncertain. The ends were cut back, 2 bases at V and 0 bases at J, with 4 bases in the middle. From germline, CDR1 is SEHNR and CDR2 FQNEAQ (reference sequence). CDR3 length: 13 residues. CDR3 region: CASSLSVNTEAFF. The CDR3 coding sequence is TGTGCCAGCAGCTTATCTGTGAACACTGAAGCTTTCTTT.

This clone came up a few times. The V and J genes are TRBV7-9 and TRBJ1-2; D is uncertain. Germline lookup yields CDR1 SEHNR and CDR2 FQNEAQ (reference sequence). Trimming shortened V by 1 base and J by 0 bases, and 15 bases separated the two germline ends. The CDR3 loop spans 17 amino acids. The CDR3 is CASSLDFGGETNYGYTF. CDR3 in DNA: TGTGCCAGCAGCTTAGACTTCGGCGGCGAAACTAACTATGGCTACACCTTC. Filled out from reference TRBV7-9 and TRBJ1-2, the complete variable domain reads DTGVSQNPRHKITKRGQNVTFRCDPISEHNRLYWYRQTLGQGPEFLTYFQNEAQLEKSRLLSDRFSAERPKGSFSTLEIQRTEQGDSAMYLCASSLDFGGETNYGYTFGSGTRLTVV.

The V gene is TRBV21-1, the J gene TRBJ2-3; the table assigns TRBD1, which was not confirmed against the DNA. TRBV21-1 is given as a pseudogene. The CDR3 has 21 residues. The CDR3 DNA is TGTGCCAGCAGCAAATTAAGAGGGGGGACAGGGGGCAAGTTAAGCACAGATACGCAGTATTTT. Residues: CASSKLRGGTGGKLSTDTQYF.